This T cell receptor beta chain was recorded in a study of blood T cell repertoires in COVID-19. Whole-study context: The study drew acute and convalescent COVID-19 samples from the United States, Italy and Spain. Sample material is recorded as cDNA or gDNA derived from T cells, B-cell-depleted T cells, or PBMCs.

In the study's own analysis: Amplification with reference gene primers provided the estimates of nucleated cell counts. Repertoires were generated with immunoSEQ multiplex PCR, while TCRdb's copy carries only in-frame clones and drops some. V and J calls and clone size are given by that table; D and trimming were obtained from the DNA. Of roughly 400,000 clones in the sample, about 90% were seen once. The CDR3 has 14 residues. Trimming shortened V by 6 bases and J by 8 bases, and 16 bases separated the two germline ends. Germline loops: CDR1 LNHDA, CDR2 SQIVND (reference sequence). Seattle's cohort entered during active infection and was followed longitudinally.

Sequencing was performed on peripheral blood. This TCR was recovered from a woman between 55 and 75 years old with COVID-19, enrolled during active disease. The V call is TRBV19, the J call TRBJ1-4; TRBD1 might be the D (6 bases). The CDR3, as DNA: TGTGCCAGTAGCCAGGGGTATAGGTTCGAAAAACTGTTTTTT. Its translation: CASSQGYRFEKLFF. The full variable domain, completed using reference TRBV19 and TRBJ1-4, is DGGITQSPKYLFRKEGQNVTLSCEQNLNHDAMYWYRQDPGQGLRLIYYSQIVNDFQKGDIAEGYSVSREKKESFPLTVTSAQKNPTAFYLCASSQGYRFEKLFFGSGTQLSVL.